What follows are 21 T cell receptor beta chains derived from one specimen sequenced in a study of response to subunit inactivated influenza vaccine. TCRdb re-called the RT-PCR reads through MiXCR, storing one row per CDR3 protein. The table has about 650,000 distinct CDR3 sequences, 14% seen once; the top ten hold 7.5% to 8%. This material consisted of PBMCs from blood, taken approximately 15 days before vaccination. The source of these receptors is a man over 45 who received an inactivated influenza vaccine.

The J gene is TRBJ2-7, the V gene TRBV28; 7 bases fit TRBD1. Trimming cost V 8 bases and J 1 base; bases outside gene matches: 8. In germline, CDR1 is MDHEN, CDR2 SYDVKM. This CDR3 has 14 amino acids. The CDR3 DNA follows: TGTGCCAGCGATAGACAGGGCCGTTCCTACGAGCAGTACTTC. Translated, it gives CASDRQGRSYEQYF.

This clonotype was observed a handful of times. The rearrangement uses TRBV6-6 and TRBJ1-2, with no clear D. The CDR3 totals 12 residues. Trimming pared 2 bases from V and 8 bases from J, leaving 9 bases between. Germline loops: CDR1 MNHNY, CDR2 SVGAGI (reference sequence). CDR3 DNA sequence: TGTGCCAGCAGTTACGAGACTGGGGGCTACACCTTC. Translated, it gives CASSYETGGYTF.

V gene TRBV4-3 combines with J gene TRBJ2-3; D remains unclear. Germline assignment: CDR1 LGHNA and CDR2 YSLEER. This CDR3 is built from 17 residues. The germline V and J ends were trimmed by 0 bases and 0 bases, with 13 bases remaining between them. The chain's CDR3 is CASSQDWARISTDTQYF. CDR3 nucleotides: TGCGCCAGCAGCCAAGATTGGGCTCGGATAAGCACAGATACGCAGTATTTT.

The V gene is TRBV3-1, the J gene TRBJ2-2, with 12 bases fitting TRBD2. Germline V gene sequence: CDR1 LGHDT, CDR2 YNNKEL (reference sequence). Trimming removed 3 bases from V and 5 bases from J; junction bases left unmatched: 7. The CDR3 runs 17 residues. CDR3 nucleotides: TGTGCCAGCAGCCACCTGAGGACTAGCGGGATGACCGGGGAGCTGTTTTTT. It translates to CASSHLRTSGMTGELFF.

This clonotype has a handful of counts. The chain combines TRBV7-6 with TRBJ1-2; the match to TRBD1 covers 7 bases. The CDR3 sequence is 16 residues long. Germline CDR1 is SGHVS and CDR2 is FNYEAQ. The V and J ends lost 0 bases and 7 bases, in that order; junction bases with no gene match: 11. CDR3 sequence: CASSLAIGVAGGGYTF. CDR3 DNA: TGTGCCAGCAGCTTAGCGATCGGAGTGGCAGGGGGTGGCTACACCTTC.

This clonotype was counted a few times. The V gene is TRBV20-1, the J gene TRBJ2-7, with D maybe TRBD2 (6 bases). Germline CDR1 DFQATT, CDR2 SNEGSKA (reference sequence). Trimming cost V 1 base and J 6 bases, with 13 bases left between them. The CDR3 consists of 13 residues. CDR3 bases: TGCAGTGCTAGAGGCCCAACTAGCACCGAGCAGTACTTC. This encodes CSARGPTSTEQYF.

This clonotype was counted a few times. The chain combines TRBV29-1 with TRBJ2-7; D is perhaps TRBD2 (6 bases). This CDR3 is built from 12 residues. The V gene lost 3 bases and the J gene lost 7 bases, with 13 bases spanning the gap. Germline CDR1 is SQVTM and CDR2 is ANQGSEA. Here the CDR3 DNA reads TGCAGCGTTGATGGGCCGGGGAGGGAGCAGTACTTC. Its protein is CSVDGPGREQYF.

V gene TRBV20-1 combines with J gene TRBJ2-3, with 7 bases that match TRBD2. Germline V gene sequence: CDR1 DFQATT, CDR2 SNEGSKA (reference sequence). The CDR3 covers 14 residues. V shed 5 bases, J shed 4 bases, and the junction held 9 bases outside the gene matches. The CDR3: CSAPRRETADTQYF. The CDR3 region has the DNA TGCAGTGCTCCCCGGCGGGAGACGGCAGATACGCAGTATTTT.

The V gene is TRBV29-1, the J gene TRBJ2-3; 10 nucleotides agree with TRBD2. Trimming cost V 5 bases and J 3 bases; bases outside gene matches: 2. The length of the CDR3 is 13 residues. In germline, CDR1 is SQVTM, CDR2 ANQGSEA. The CDR3 coding sequence is TGCAGCGTTAGCGGGAGGGCGACAGATACGCAGTATTTT. Translating gives CSVSGRATDTQYF.

The genes are TRBV5-1 and TRBJ2-3; TRBD2 aligns across 8 bases. Trimming took 4 bases from V and 6 from J; bases not matched to a gene: 13. CDR1 and CDR2 from the germline V gene are SGHRS and YFSETQ. The CDR3 length is 16 residues. CDR3 sequence: CASSVVAGRSPDTQYF. In DNA form, the CDR3 reads TGCGCCAGCAGCGTGGTAGCGGGGAGGTCCCCTGATACGCAGTATTTT.

This clonotype showed up just a few times. The V gene is TRBV7-9, the J gene TRBJ1-5; D is ambiguous. The CDR3 extends over 15 amino acids. With 1 base removed from V and 2 bases from J, the gap between germline ends came to 9 bases. Germline CDR1 is SEHNR and CDR2 is FQNEAQ (reference sequence). The CDR3 loop reads CASSLGGMGNQPQHF. The DNA for the CDR3 is TGTGCCAGCAGCTTAGGGGGTATGGGCAATCAGCCCCAGCATTTT.

This clonotype was detected only once. This sequence joins TRBV5-1 and TRBJ2-5; D call uncertain. Germline loops: CDR1 SGHRS, CDR2 YFSETQ. Trimming shortened V by 0 bases and J by 5 bases, and 11 bases separated the two germline ends. This CDR3 spans 14 amino acids. CDR3 nucleotide sequence: TGCGCCAGCAGCTTGGGGGATTTGTGGGAGACCCAGTACTTC. This translates into CASSLGDLWETQYF.

The chain joins TRBV18 to TRBJ1-4, with D unclear. Trimming stripped 1 base from V and 4 bases from J, with 10 bases between. Germline values: CDR1 KGHSH, CDR2 LQKENI. CDR3 length equals 15 residues. This chain's CDR3 is CASSPRSGNNEKLFF. The CDR3 DNA sequence: TGTGCCAGCTCACCACGGTCCGGGAATAATGAAAAACTGTTTTTT.

This clonotype has a handful of counts. V and J are TRBV12-3 or TRBV12-4 and TRBJ2-7; 8 bases map to TRBD1. The V segment lost 3 bases and the J segment 3 bases; nucleotides outside the gene matches: 10. This CDR3 comprises 16 residues. The CDR3 region is CASSFMTGVIVYEQYF. The CDR3 DNA reads TGTGCCAGCAGTTTTATGACAGGGGTAATCGTCTACGAGCAGTACTTC.

This clonotype has more than one count but fewer than ten. J is TRBJ2-3 and V is TRBV11-2, with D perhaps matching TRBD1 or TRBD2 (5 bases each). CDR3 length: 16 residues. Trimming removed 5 bases from V and 6 bases from J, with 21 bases in between. Germline CDR1 SGHAT, CDR2 FQNNGV. The CDR3 loop reads CASSAVGRTLSDTQYF. CDR3 coding DNA: TGTGCCAGCAGCGCCGTGGGACGGACTCTGTCGGATACGCAGTATTTT.

This chain joins TRBV20-1 and TRBJ2-7, with D possibly matching TRBD1 (5 bases). In germline, CDR1 is DFQATT, CDR2 SNEGSKA (reference sequence). V was shortened by 6 bases and J by 3 bases, with 12 bases between the two germline ends. The CDR3 spans 12 residues. The CDR3 region is CSAMKQGYEQYF. CDR3 nucleotide sequence: TGCAGTGCAATGAAGCAGGGCTACGAGCAGTACTTC.

The table lists this clonotype with a few counts. The chain recombines TRBV6-7 with TRBJ2-1, with TRBD1 matching over 7 bases. TRBV6-7 is assigned to the ORF class and has an uncertain function. V was clipped by 2 bases and J by 10 bases; unmatched bases: 8. CDR3 size: 14 residues. The CDR3 nucleotides read TGTGCCAGCAGTTACGCGAACAGGGGACCCGAGCAGTTCTTC. Translated, it gives CASSYANRGPEQFF.

V is TRBV6-2 or TRBV6-3 and J is TRBJ2-5; D not resolved. The germline V gene has CDR1 MNHEY and CDR2 SVGEGT. The V gene lost 2 bases and the J gene lost 5 bases, with 6 bases spanning the gap. The CDR3 is made up of 12 amino acids. CDR3 amino acids: CASSYRRETQYF. CDR3 sequence (DNA): TGTGCCAGCAGTTACCGAAGGGAGACCCAGTACTTC.

This clonotype was recorded many times. V gene TRBV5-1 combines with J gene TRBJ2-1; D is uncertain. Trimming shortened V by 2 bases and J by 0 bases, and 6 bases separated the two germline ends. CDR3 length equals 14 residues. Germline V CDR1 and CDR2: SGHRS, YFSETQ. DNA for the CDR3: TGCGCCAGCAGCTTAGTCAGCTCCTACAATGAGCAGTTCTTC. Protein: CASSLVSSYNEQFF.

V and J are TRBV6-2 or TRBV6-3 and TRBJ2-5; 11 nucleotides agree with TRBD2. Germline V lookup: CDR1 MNHEY, CDR2 SVGEGT. J gave up 3 bases and V 7 bases, and 10 bases lay outside the gene matches. CDR3 length: 16 residues. The CDR3 reads CASTLLRLAGKETQYF. In DNA form, the CDR3 reads TGTGCCAGCACTCTTCTTCGACTAGCGGGAAAAGAGACCCAGTACTTC.

This clonotype was seen more than once but under ten times. The chain combines TRBV12-3 or TRBV12-4 with TRBJ2-2; maybe TRBD2 (5 bases). The CDR3 sequence is 13 residues long. The V end lost 10 bases, the J end lost 3 bases, and 12 bases lay between the germline ends. CDR3 coding DNA: TGTGCCAACTACAAGGGAGACACCGGGGAGCTGTTTTTT. Its translation: CANYKGDTGELFF.